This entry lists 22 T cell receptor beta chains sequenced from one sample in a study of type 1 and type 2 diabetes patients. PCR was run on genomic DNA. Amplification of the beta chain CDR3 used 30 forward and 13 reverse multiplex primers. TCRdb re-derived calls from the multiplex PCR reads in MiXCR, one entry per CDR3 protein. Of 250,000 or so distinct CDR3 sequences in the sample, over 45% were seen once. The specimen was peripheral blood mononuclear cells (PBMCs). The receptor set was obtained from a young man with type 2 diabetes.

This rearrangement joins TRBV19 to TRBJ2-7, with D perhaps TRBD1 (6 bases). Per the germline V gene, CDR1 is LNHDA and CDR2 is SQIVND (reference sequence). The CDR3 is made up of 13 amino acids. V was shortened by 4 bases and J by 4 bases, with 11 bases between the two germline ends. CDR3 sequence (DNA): TGTGCCAGTAGTAAGGACAGCTCTTACGAGCAGTACTTC. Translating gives CASSKDSSYEQYF.

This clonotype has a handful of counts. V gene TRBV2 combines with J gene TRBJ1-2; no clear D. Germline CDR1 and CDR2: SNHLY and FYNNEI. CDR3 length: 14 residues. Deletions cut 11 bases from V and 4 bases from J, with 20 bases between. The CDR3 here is CACGEDGDSYGYTF. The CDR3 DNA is TGTGCCTGCGGTGAAGACGGAGACTCCTATGGCTACACCTTC.

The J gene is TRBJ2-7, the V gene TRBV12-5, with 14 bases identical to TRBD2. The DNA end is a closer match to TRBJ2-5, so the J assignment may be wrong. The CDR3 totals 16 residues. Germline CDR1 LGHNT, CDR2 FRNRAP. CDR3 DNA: TGTGCTAGTGGTTTAGGGACTAGCGGGAGTTATGAGACCCAGTACTTC. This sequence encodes CASGLGTSGSYETQYF.

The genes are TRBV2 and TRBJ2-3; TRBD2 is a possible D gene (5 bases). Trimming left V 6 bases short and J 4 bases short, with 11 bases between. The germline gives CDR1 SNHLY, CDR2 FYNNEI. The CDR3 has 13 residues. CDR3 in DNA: TGTGCCAGCAGCAACGGGGTTTCAGATACGCAGTATTTT. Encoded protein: CASSNGVSDTQYF.

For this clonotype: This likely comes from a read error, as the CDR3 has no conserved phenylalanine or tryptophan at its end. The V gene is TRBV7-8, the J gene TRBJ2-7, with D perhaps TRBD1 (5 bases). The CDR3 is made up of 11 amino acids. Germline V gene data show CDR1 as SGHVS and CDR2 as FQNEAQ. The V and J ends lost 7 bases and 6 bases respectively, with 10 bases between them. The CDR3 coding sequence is TGTGCCAGCAACCCAGGGCGCGAGCAGTACCTC. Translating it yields CASNPGREQYL.

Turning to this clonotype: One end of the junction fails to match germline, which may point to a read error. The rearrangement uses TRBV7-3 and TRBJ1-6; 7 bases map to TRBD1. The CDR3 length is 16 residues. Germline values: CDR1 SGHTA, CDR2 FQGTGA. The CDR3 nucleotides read TGTGCCAGCAGCTTAACGGGGAACAGGGGAAATTCACCCCTCCGCTTT. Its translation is CASSLTGNRGNSPLRF.

The CDR3 DNA is TGTGCCAGCAGTTCCCCCTGGGTGGGGGTCTACGAGCAGTACTTC. This sequence encodes CASSSPWVGVYEQYF. V usage is TRBV2 and J usage is TRBJ2-7; the D gene could be TRBD1 or TRBD2 (5 bases each). The CDR3 is 15 residues long. With 5 bases removed from V and 3 bases from J, the gap between germline ends came to 17 bases. Germline assignment: CDR1 SNHLY and CDR2 FYNNEI. The full variable domain, in which reference TRBV2 and TRBJ2-7 provide the parts outside the CDR3, is EPEVTQTPSHQVTQMGQEVILRCVPISNHLYFYWYRQILGQKVEFLVSFYNNEISEKSEIFDDQFSVERPDGSNFTLKIRSTKLEDSAMYFCASSSPWVGVYEQYFGPGTRLTVT.

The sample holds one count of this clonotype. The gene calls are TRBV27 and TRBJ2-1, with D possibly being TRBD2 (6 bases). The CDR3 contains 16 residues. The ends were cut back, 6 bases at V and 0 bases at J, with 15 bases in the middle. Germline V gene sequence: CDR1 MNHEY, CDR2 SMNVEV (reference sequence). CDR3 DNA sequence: TGTGCCAGCAGAATCTCAGCGGGCAGCTCCTACAATGAGCAGTTCTTC. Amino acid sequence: CASRISAGSSYNEQFF.

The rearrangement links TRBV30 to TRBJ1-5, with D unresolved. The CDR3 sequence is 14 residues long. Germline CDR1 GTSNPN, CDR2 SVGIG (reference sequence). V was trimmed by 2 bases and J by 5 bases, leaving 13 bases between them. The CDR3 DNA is TGTGCCTGGAGTTCTGGGCAGAACTATCAGCCCCAGCATTTT. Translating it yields CAWSSGQNYQPQHF. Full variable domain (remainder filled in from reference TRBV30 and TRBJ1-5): SQTIHQWPATLVQPVGSPLSLECTVEGTSNPNLYWYRQAAGRGLQLLFYSVGIGQISSEVPQNLSASRPQDRQFILSSKKLLLSDSGFYLCAWSSGQNYQPQHFGDGTRLSIL.

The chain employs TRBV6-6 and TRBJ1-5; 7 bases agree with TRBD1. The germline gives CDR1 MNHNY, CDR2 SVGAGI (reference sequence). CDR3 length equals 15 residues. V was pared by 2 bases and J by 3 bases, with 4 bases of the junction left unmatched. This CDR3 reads CASSYAQGVNQPQHF. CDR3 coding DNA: TGTGCCAGCAGTTACGCCCAGGGGGTCAATCAGCCCCAGCATTTT.

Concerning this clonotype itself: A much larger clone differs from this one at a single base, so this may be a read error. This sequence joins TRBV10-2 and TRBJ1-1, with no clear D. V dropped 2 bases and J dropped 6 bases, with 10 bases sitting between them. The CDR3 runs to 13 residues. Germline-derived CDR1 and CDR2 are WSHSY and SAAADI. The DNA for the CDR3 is TGCGCCAGCAGTGAGACATCGTGGTCTGAAGCTTTCTTT. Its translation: CASSETSWSEAFF.

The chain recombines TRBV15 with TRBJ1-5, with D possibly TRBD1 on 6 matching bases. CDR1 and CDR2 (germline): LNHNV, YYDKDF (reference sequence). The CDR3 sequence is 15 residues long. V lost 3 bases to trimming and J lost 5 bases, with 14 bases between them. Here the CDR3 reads CATSSGDRLYQPQHF. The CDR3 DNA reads TGTGCCACCAGCAGTGGTGACAGGTTATATCAGCCCCAGCATTTT.

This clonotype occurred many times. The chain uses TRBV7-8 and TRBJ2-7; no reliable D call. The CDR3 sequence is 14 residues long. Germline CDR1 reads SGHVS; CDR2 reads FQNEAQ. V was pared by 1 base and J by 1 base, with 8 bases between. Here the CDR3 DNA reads TGTGCCAGCAGCTTAGAGGTTCCGTCCTACGAGCAGTACTTC. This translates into CASSLEVPSYEQYF.

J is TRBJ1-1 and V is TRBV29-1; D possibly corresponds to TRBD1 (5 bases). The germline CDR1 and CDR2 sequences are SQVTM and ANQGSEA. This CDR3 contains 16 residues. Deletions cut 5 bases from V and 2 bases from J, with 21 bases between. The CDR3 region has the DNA TGCAGCGTTTGGGGCTCTCGAGACGGAGGAAACACTGAAGCTTTCTTT. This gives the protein CSVWGSRDGGNTEAFF.

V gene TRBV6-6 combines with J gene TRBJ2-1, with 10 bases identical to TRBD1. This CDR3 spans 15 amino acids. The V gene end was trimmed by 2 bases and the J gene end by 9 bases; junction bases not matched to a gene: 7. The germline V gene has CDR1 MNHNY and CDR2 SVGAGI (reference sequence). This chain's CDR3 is CASSYDRGLKGEQFF. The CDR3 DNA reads TGTGCCAGCAGTTACGACAGGGGGCTTAAAGGTGAGCAGTTCTTC.

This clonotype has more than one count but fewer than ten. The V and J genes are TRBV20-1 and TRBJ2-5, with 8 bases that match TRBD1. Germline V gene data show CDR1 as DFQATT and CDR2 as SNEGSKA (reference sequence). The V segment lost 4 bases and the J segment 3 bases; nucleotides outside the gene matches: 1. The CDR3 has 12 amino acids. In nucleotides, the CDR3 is TGCAGTGCTACGGACAGGGAAGAGACCCAGTACTTC. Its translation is CSATDREETQYF.

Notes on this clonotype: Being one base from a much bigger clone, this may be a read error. The CDR3 DNA reads TGCAGTGCTACTGACAACTATGAAGCTTCCTTT. Its protein is CSATDNYEASF. The chain employs TRBV20-1 and TRBJ1-1; D not certain. Germline-derived CDR1 and CDR2 are DFQATT and SNEGSKA (reference sequence). The CDR3 totals 11 residues.

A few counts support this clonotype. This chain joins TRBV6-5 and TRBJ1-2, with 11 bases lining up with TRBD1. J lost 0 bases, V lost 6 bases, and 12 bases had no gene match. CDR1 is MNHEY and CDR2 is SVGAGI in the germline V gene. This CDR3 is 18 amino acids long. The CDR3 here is CASRSPGTGGRSNYGYTF. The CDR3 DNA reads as TGTGCCAGCAGATCCCCCGGGACAGGGGGTCGATCTAACTATGGCTACACCTTC.

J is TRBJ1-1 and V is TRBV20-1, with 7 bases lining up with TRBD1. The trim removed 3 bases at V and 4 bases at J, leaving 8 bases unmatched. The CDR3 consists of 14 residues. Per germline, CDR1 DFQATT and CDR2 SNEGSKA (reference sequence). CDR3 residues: CSARRPGQSTEAFF. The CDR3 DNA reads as TGCAGTGCTAGGCGTCCGGGACAGAGCACTGAAGCTTTCTTT.

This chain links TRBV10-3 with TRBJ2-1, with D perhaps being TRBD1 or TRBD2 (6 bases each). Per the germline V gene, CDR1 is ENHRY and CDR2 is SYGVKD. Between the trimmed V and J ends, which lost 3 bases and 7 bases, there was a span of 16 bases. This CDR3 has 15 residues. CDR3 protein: CAISDPRLGGNEQFF. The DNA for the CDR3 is TGTGCCATCAGTGACCCGCGACTAGGGGGGAATGAGCAGTTCTTC.

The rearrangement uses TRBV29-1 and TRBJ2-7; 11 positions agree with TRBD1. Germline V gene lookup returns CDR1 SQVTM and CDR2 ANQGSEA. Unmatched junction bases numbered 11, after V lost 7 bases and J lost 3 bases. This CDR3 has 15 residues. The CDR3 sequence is CSALGTGGDIYEQYF. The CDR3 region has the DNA TGCAGCGCCCTCGGGACAGGGGGTGACATCTACGAGCAGTACTTC.

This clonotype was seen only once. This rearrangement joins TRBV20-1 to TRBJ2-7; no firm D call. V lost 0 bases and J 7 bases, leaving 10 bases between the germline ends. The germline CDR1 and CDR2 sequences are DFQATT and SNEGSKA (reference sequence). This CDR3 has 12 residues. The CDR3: CSARETYNEQYF. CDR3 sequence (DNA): TGCAGTGCTAGAGAAACGTACAATGAGCAGTACTTC.